A selection of T cell receptor beta chains follows, all from one sample in a study of T cells in Graves' hyperthyroidism and ophthalmopathy. TCRdb processed the multiplex PCR reads anew with MiXCR; each CDR3 protein has one entry. Here the sample spans fewer than 350,000 distinct CDR3 sequences, 18% being singletons. Sequenced input: blood. Receptor source: a woman aged 40 to 50 with Graves' ophthalmopathy. The CDR3 runs from the conserved cysteine through the conserved F or W. The order of the fields is clone size, D gene, J gene, V gene, CDR3 protein, CDR3 DNA. The D gene is left open where the match is weak. The size entry is marked missing in some rows and otherwise reads once, few, many or a size class.

many NA TRBJ1-5 TRBV11-2 CASSLGHLTGNQPQHF TGTGCCAGCAGCTTAGGACACCTTACAGGCAATCAGCCCCAGCATTTT
NA TRBD2 TRBJ2-7 TRBV30 CAWSVYRTSGYEQYF TGTGCCTGGAGTGTATATCGGACTAGTGGTTACGAGCAGTACTTC
NA NA TRBJ1-1 TRBV6-1 CASGPEHTGTEAFF TGTGCCAGCGGTCCCGAACACACAGGCACTGAAGCTTTCTTT
many NA TRBJ2-5 TRBV28 CATRMWGRLRNQETQYF TGTGCCACCAGGATGTGGGGTCGGCTCAGAAATCAAGAGACCCAGTACTTC
many NA TRBJ2-5 TRBV20-1 CSVGSLETQYF TGCAGTGTTGGAAGTCTCGAGACCCAGTACTTC
many NA TRBJ2-5 TRBV7-9 CASSPDRGREETQYF TGTGCCAGCAGCCCCGACCGGGGACGCGAAGAGACCCAGTACTTC
NA TRBD2 TRBJ2-7 TRBV29-1 CSVFPSGSYEQYF TGCAGCGTTTTCCCTAGCGGGAGTTACGAGCAGTACTTC
NA TRBD1 TRBJ2-2 TRBV7-8 CASSLARSGGYTGELFF TGTGCCAGCAGCTTAGCTCGATCAGGGGGCTACACCGGGGAGCTGTTTTTT
NA NA TRBJ2-7 TRBV20-1 CSARVYRKESYEQYF TGCAGTGCTAGAGTATATCGGAAGGAATCCTACGAGCAGTACTTC
once TRBD1 TRBJ1-1 TRBV6-1 CATDRVAFF TGTGCCACCGACAGGGTGGCTTTCTTT
many TRBD1 TRBJ1-1 TRBV12-3/TRBV12-4 CASNNTQGVEAFF TGTGCCAGCAATAATACCCAGGGGGTTGAAGCTTTCTTT
many NA TRBJ1-5 TRBV19 CASSPPTNNQPQHF TGTGCCAGTAGTCCTCCAACTAACAATCAGCCCCAGCATTTT
NA NA TRBJ2-7 TRBV28 CASTTSSTYEQYF TGTGCCAGCACGACTAGTTCAACCTACGAGCAGTACTTC
many NA TRBJ1-1 TRBV7-6 CASSRSGRGTEAFF TGTGCCAGCAGCCGATCAGGGCGGGGCACTGAAGCTTTCTTT
many NA TRBJ2-5 TRBV7-2 CASSNPDTHGKTQYF TGTGCCAGCAGCAACCCGGACACCCATGGGAAGACCCAGTACTTC
NA TRBD1 TRBJ2-7 TRBV5-1 CASSQGQGAEEQYF TGCGCCAGCAGCCAAGGACAGGGGGCAGAGGAGCAGTACTTC
few TRBD1 TRBJ1-3 TRBV2 CASSEAVDRAGNTIYF TGTGCCAGCAGTGAAGCGGTGGACAGGGCTGGAAACACCATATATTTT
few TRBD1 TRBJ1-1 TRBV7-2 CASSVQGADTEAFF TGTGCCAGCAGCGTTCAGGGGGCGGACACTGAAGCTTTCTTT
once TRBD1 TRBJ1-1 TRBV19 CASSFRQGGSEAFF TGTGCCAGTAGTTTCCGACAGGGCGGTTCTGAAGCTTTCTTT
once NA TRBJ2-7 TRBV7-9 CASSPGPAGTYEQYF TGTGCCAGCAGCCCAGGACCAGCGGGCACCTACGAGCAGTACTTC
NA TRBD2 TRBJ2-5 TRBV20-1 CSAGLAGGGGTETQYF TGCAGTGCTGGACTAGCGGGAGGTGGCGGTACGGAGACCCAGTACTTC
many NA TRBJ1-2 TRBV4-1 CASSQAGTDYGYTF TGCGCCAGCAGCCAAGCCGGGACCGATTATGGCTACACCTTC
many NA TRBJ2-2 TRBV27 CASSSELATGELFF TGTGCCAGCAGTTCCGAATTAGCAACCGGGGAGCTGTTTTTT
many NA TRBJ1-5 TRBV15 CATSRGGFNQPQHF TGTGCCACCAGCAGAGGGGGGTTCAATCAGCCCCAGCATTTT
many NA TRBJ2-2 TRBV7-2 CASSFSDGELFF TGTGCCAGCAGCTTTAGTGACGGGGAGCTGTTTTTT
NA NA TRBJ2-5 TRBV20-1 CSANREEETQYF TGCAGTGCCAACAGGGAGGAAGAGACCCAGTACTTC
NA NA TRBJ2-7 TRBV6-5 CASSWARRYEQYF TGTGCCAGCAGTTGGGCCCGACGCTACGAGCAGTACTTC
many NA TRBJ2-5 TRBV6-5 CASSYGQDQETQYF TGTGCCAGCAGTTACGGGCAGGACCAAGAGACCCAGTACTTC
many NA TRBJ1-1 TRBV30 CAWSAQGILGAFF TGTGCCTGGAGTGCCCAGGGAATCTTGGGAGCTTTCTTT
many TRBD1 TRBJ2-7 TRBV20-1 CSARDRAAYEQYF TGCAGTGCTAGGGACAGGGCCGCCTACGAGCAGTACTTC
many TRBD1 TRBJ1-1 TRBV7-6 CASSSGTQGAATEAFF TGTGCCAGCAGCTCAGGAACACAGGGGGCTGCCACTGAAGCTTTCTTT
many TRBD1 TRBJ2-5 TRBV7-2 CASSSPGTGDGETQYF TGTGCCAGCAGCTCCCCCGGGACAGGGGATGGTGAGACCCAGTACTTC
many NA TRBJ1-5 TRBV28 CASSLTPHRRGGQPQHF TGTGCCAGCAGTTTAACCCCCCACAGGAGGGGCGGCCAGCCCCAGCATTTT
many NA TRBJ2-5 TRBV20-1 CSALPHQLQETQYF TGCAGTGCGTTACCCCACCAACTTCAAGAGACCCAGTACTTC